Listed here are 4 T cell receptor beta chains from one sample, sequenced in a study of blood T cell repertoires in COVID-19. The table came from immunoSEQ multiplex PCR; TCRdb's copy has only in-frame clones and leaves some out. The table records more than 200,000 clones, around nine tenths of them present only once. The sample consisted of PBMCs or T cells enriched from blood (not recorded which). The receptors shown here come from a man aged 25 to 45 in a cohort exposed to, infected with or recovered from COVID-19 (not recorded which).

The chain carries TRBV27 and TRBJ2-1; TRBD2 might be the D (5 bases). V shed 5 bases and J shed 5 bases, with 19 bases lying between them. The CDR3 is 16 amino acids. Germline V gene sequence: CDR1 MNHEY, CDR2 SMNVEV (reference sequence). CDR3 in amino acids: CASSPADFPLNNEQFF. The CDR3 DNA is TGTGCCAGCAGTCCAGCGGACTTTCCGCTAAACAATGAGCAGTTCTTC.

The chain joins TRBV27 to TRBJ2-2, with D perhaps TRBD2 (6 bases). Trimming left V 6 bases short and J 1 base short, with 12 bases between. The CDR3 contains 15 residues. Germline values: CDR1 MNHEY, CDR2 SMNVEV (reference sequence). The CDR3 coding sequence is TGTGCCAGCAGCTTGACTAGGGAGAACACCGGGGAGCTGTTTTTT. Amino acid sequence: CASSLTRENTGELFF.

The chain uses TRBV7-2 and TRBJ2-5; D unclear. The CDR3 sequence is 14 residues long. With 5 bases removed from V and 1 base from J, the gap between germline ends came to 11 bases. Germline CDR1 reads SGHTA; CDR2 reads FQGNSA. Written as DNA, the CDR3 is TGTGCCAGCAGCCTAGGCTTACTCCAAGAGACCCAGTACTTC. It yields the protein CASSLGLLQETQYF.

This clone is a singleton in its sample. The V and J genes are TRBV7-2 and TRBJ1-2; the match to TRBD1 covers 8 bases. The CDR3 totals 14 residues. The junction had 3 bases not matched to a gene; V was cut back by 2 bases and J by 4 bases. In germline, CDR1 is SGHTA, CDR2 FQGNSA. The CDR3 region has the DNA TGTGCCAGCAGCTTATTGGGGACAGGCTATGGCTACACCTTC. Translation gives CASSLLGTGYGYTF.